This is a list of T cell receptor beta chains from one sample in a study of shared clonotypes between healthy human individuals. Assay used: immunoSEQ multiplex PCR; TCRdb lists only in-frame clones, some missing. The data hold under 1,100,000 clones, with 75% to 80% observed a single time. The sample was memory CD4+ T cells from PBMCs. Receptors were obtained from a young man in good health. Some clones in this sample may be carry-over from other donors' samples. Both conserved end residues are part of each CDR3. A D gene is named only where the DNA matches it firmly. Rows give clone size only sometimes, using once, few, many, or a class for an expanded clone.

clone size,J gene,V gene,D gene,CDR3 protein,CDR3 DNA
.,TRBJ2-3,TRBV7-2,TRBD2,CASSGWTSVSDTQYF,TGTGCCAGCAGCGGATGGACTAGCGTTTCAGATACGCAGTATTTT
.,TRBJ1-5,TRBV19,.,CASSIIYRTGRQPQHF,TGTGCCAGTAGTATTATTTATCGAACAGGCCGCCAGCCCCAGCATTTT
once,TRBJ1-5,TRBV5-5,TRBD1,CASSARTGAGNQPQHF,TGTGCCAGCAGCGCCCGAACAGGGGCTGGAAATCAGCCCCAGCATTTT
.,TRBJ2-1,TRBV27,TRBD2,CASSFRPTSGATHNEQFF,TGTGCCAGCAGTTTCCGGCCCACTAGCGGGGCGACTCACAATGAGCAGTTCTTC
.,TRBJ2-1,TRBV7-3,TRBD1,CASSPDRGSYNEQFF,TGTGCCAGCAGCCCGGACAGGGGGTCGTACAATGAGCAGTTCTTC
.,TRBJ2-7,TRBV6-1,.,CASSDIGQATTYEQYF,TGTGCCAGCAGTGATATTGGGCAGGCTACCACCTACGAGCAGTACTTC
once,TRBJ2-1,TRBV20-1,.,CSARYLQGRFF,TGCAGTGCTAGATATTTGCAGGGGCGGTTCTTC
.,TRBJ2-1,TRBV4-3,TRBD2,CASSQRTSGVNNEQFF,TGCGCCAGCAGCCAAAGGACTAGCGGAGTCAACAATGAGCAGTTCTTC
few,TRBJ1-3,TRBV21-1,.,CASSKVGGLLGNTIYF,TGTGCCAGCAGCAAAGTTGGGGGGCTTTTAGGAAACACCATATATTTT
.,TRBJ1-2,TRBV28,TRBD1,CASSFIGGGIGYGYTF,TGTGCCAGCAGTTTTATAGGAGGGGGCATAGGCTATGGCTACACCTTC
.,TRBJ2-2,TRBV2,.,CASTRLEAGELFF,TGTGCCAGCACAAGACTAGAAGCCGGGGAGCTGTTTTTT
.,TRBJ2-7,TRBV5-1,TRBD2,CASSLPNLLAGFSYEQYF,TGCGCCAGCAGCTTACCTAATTTACTAGCGGGATTCTCCTACGAGCAGTACTTC
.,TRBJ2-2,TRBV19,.,CASRWGGGSDTGELFF,TGTGCCAGTAGATGGGGAGGAGGGTCGGACACCGGGGAGCTGTTTTTT
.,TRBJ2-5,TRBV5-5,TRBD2,CASSLDNRGAQYF,TGTGCCAGCAGCTTGGACAACCGGGGGGCCCAGTACTTC
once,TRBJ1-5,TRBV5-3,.,CARSGHLDF,TGTGCCAGATCCGGGCACTTGGATTTT
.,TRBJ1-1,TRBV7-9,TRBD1,CASSPGQGADTEAFF,TGTGCCAGCAGCCCGGGACAGGGGGCGGACACTGAAGCTTTCTTT
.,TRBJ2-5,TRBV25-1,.,CASSPPTPSRRTQYF,TGTGCCAGCAGTCCACCAACTCCCTCCCGGCGGACCCAGTACTTC
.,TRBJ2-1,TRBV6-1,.,CASRRQVETPVFF,TGTGCCAGCAGACGACAGGTGGAAACCCCGGTGTTCTTC
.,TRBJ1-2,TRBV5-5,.,CASSLGVLYGYTF,TGTGCCAGCAGCTTGGGGGTTCTCTATGGCTACACCTTC
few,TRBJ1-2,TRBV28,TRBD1,CASSPGTAVVSGYTF,TGTGCCAGCAGTCCGGGGACAGCAGTCGTCTCTGGCTACACCTTC
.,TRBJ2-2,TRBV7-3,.,CASSFIKGSNTGELFF,TGTGCCAGCAGCTTCATCAAGGGGTCGAACACCGGGGAGCTGTTTTTT
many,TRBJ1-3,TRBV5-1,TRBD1,CASSLSGTDSGNTIYF,TGCGCCAGCAGCTTATCCGGGACAGACTCTGGAAACACCATATATTTT
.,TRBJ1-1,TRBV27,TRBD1,CASSLYRGVTEAFF,TGTGCCAGCAGTTTATACAGGGGGGTTACTGAAGCTTTCTTT
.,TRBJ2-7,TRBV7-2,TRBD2,CASSLGPGTSRGEQYF,TGTGCCAGCAGCTTGGGTCCCGGGACTAGCCGAGGCGAGCAGTACTTC
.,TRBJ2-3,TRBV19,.,CASNSRGEGTDTQYF,TGTGCCAGTAATTCAAGGGGAGAAGGCACAGATACGCAGTATTTT
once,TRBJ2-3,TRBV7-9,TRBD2,CASSPVTSDADTQYF,TGTGCCAGCAGTCCCGTGACTAGCGATGCAGATACGCAGTATTTT
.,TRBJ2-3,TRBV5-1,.,CASSLFPTDTQYF,TGCGCCAGCAGCTTGTTTCCTACAGATACGCAGTATTTT
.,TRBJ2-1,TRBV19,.,CASSRARNEQFF,TGTGCCAGTAGCCGCGCGCGCAATGAGCAGTTCTTC
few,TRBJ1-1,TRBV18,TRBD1,CASLLGTGNTEAFF,TGTGCCAGCTTACTCGGGACAGGGAACACTGAAGCTTTCTTT
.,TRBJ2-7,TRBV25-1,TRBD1,CASRLTGTGSYEQYF,TGTGCCAGCAGACTCACCGGGACAGGGTCCTACGAGCAGTACTTC
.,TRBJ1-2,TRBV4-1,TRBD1,CASSHVPGQGRSYGYTF,TGCGCCAGCAGCCACGTCCCGGGACAGGGACGGAGTTATGGCTACACCTTC
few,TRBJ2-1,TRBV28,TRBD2,CASSTLWGGRGHNEQFF,TGTGCCAGCAGTACCCTTTGGGGCGGGAGGGGCCACAATGAGCAGTTCTTC
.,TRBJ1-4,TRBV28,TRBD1,CASNFDRGHEKLFF,TGTGCCAGCAATTTCGACAGGGGGCATGAAAAACTGTTTTTT
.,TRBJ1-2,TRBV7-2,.,CASSLARGGYGYTF,TGTGCCAGCAGCTTAGCGCGGGGAGGCTATGGCTACACCTTC
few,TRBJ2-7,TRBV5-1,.,CASSPGGGSPYEQYF,TGCGCCAGCAGCCCGGGGGGCGGGAGTCCCTACGAGCAGTACTTC
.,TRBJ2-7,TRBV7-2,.,CASSFTRGVSYEQYF,TGTGCCAGCAGCTTCACCAGGGGCGTCTCCTACGAGCAGTACTTC
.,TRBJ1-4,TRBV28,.,CASSFGGANEKLFF,TGTGCCAGCAGTTTTGGGGGGGCAAATGAAAAACTGTTTTTT
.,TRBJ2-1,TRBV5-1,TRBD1,CASSAGQADYNEQFF,TGCGCCAGCAGCGCTGGACAGGCCGACTACAATGAGCAGTTCTTC
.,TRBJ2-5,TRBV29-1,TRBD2,CSVESSGRQYF,TGCAGCGTTGAATCTAGCGGGCGACAGTACTTC
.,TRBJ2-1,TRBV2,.,CASSHPVVEQFF,TGTGCCAGCAGCCACCCGGTGGTTGAGCAGTTCTTC
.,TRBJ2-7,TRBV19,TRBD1,CATGGTGGSYEQYF,TGTGCCACCGGAGGGACAGGTGGCTCCTACGAGCAGTACTTC